This record looks at one T cell receptor beta chain sequence and its context. Unique molecular identifiers tagged the TCRbeta library. Each CDR3 protein is one row after TCRdb ran MiXCR on the PCR reads. The table has 600,000 to 700,000 distinct CDR3 sequences, over 15% seen once; the top ten hold approximately 1.1%. The sample is drawn from a study of T-cell reconstitution after alpha-beta-depleted transplantation in children. This receptor was identified in a human donor who donated a stem cell graft to a child with acute myeloid leukemia. The specimen was PBMCs from the stem cell graft donor, collected from the stem cell graft.

DNA for the CDR3: TGCAGTGCTAGGCGGGACACGGATACCTACGAGCAGTACTTC. Translating it yields CSARRDTDTYEQYF. V is TRBV20-1 and J is TRBJ2-7; D may correspond to TRBD1 or TRBD2 (6 bases each). CDR1 and CDR2 (germline): DFQATT, SNEGSKA (reference sequence). Trimming took off 3 bases at V and 2 bases at J, with 14 bases between the two ends. This CDR3 is built from 14 residues.